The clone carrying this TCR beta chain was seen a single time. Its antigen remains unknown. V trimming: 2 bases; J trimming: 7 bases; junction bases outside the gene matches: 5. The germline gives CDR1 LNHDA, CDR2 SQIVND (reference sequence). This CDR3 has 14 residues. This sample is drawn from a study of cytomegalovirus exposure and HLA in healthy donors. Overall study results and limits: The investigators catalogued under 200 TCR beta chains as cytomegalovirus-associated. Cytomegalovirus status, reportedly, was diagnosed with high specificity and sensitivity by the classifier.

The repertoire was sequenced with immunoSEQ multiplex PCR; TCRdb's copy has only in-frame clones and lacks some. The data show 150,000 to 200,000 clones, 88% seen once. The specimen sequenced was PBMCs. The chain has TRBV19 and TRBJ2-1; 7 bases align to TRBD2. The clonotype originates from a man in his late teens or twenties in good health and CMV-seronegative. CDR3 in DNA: TGTGCCAGTAGTATATCTAGCGGATGGAATGAGCAGTTCTTC. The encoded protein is CASSISSGWNEQFF.